Presented here are 16 T cell receptor beta chains from one specimen sequenced in a study of T cell changes during pregnancy in multiple sclerosis. Sequencing was performed with immunoSEQ multiplex PCR; in TCRdb, only in-frame clones are kept and a portion is missing. The sample carries tens of thousands of clones, 90% to 95% recorded once. This sample comprised peripheral blood, obtained in the third trimester of pregnancy. The receptors here all came from a female donor with multiple sclerosis, enrolled in a pregnancy study.

This rearrangement joins TRBV28 to TRBJ2-7, with TRBD2 matching over 7 bases. The junction had 9 bases not matched to a gene; V was cut back by 3 bases and J by 4 bases. The CDR3 runs to 15 residues. Germline V gene sequence: CDR1 MDHEN, CDR2 SYDVKM. The CDR3, as DNA: TGTGCCAGCAGTTTCCCCCGGGACTATACATACGAGCAGTACTTC. Translated, it gives CASSFPRDYTYEQYF.

The gene calls are TRBV6-4 and TRBJ2-1, with 7 bases identical to TRBD2. This CDR3 has 14 residues. With 5 bases clipped from V and 8 bases from J, the junction kept 9 bases outside the gene matches. The germline V gene has CDR1 MRHNA and CDR2 SNTAGT. The DNA for the CDR3 is TGTGCCAGCAGTAAGCGGGATAGTCTTGATGAGCAGTTCTTC. Amino acid sequence: CASSKRDSLDEQFF.

A remark on this clone: This CDR3 is also generated by other DNA sequences in the sample. V usage is TRBV7-2 and J usage is TRBJ1-5; D gene unclear. The V gene's germline CDR1 is SGHTA and CDR2 FQGNSA. This CDR3 contains 13 residues. V shed 2 bases and J shed 4 bases, with 6 bases lying between them. The CDR3 spells CASSLRGNQPQHF. The CDR3 DNA sequence: TGTGCCAGCAGCTTACGGGGAAATCAGCCCCAGCATTTT. Looking up the rest from reference TRBV7-2 and TRBJ1-5 gives the full variable domain: GAGVSQSPSNKVTEKGKDVELRCDPISGHTALYWYRQSLGQGLEFLIYFQGNSAPDKSGLPSDRFSAERTGGSVSTLTIQRTQQEDSAVYLCASSLRGNQPQHFGDGTRLSIL.

CDR3 region: CASSRGDRVLNEQFF. CDR3 DNA sequence: TGCGCCAGCAGCCGCGGGGACAGGGTGTTGAATGAGCAGTTCTTC. The rearrangement links TRBV5-1 to TRBJ2-1; TRBD1 matches at 9 bases. The germline gives CDR1 SGHRS, CDR2 YFSETQ. The CDR3 spans 15 residues. J gave up 7 bases and V 4 bases, and 9 bases lay outside the gene matches.

The rearrangement links TRBV11-3 to TRBJ2-2; possible D gene TRBD2, 5 bases. The CDR3 is made up of 15 amino acids. The V gene lost 5 bases and the J gene lost 4 bases, with 14 bases spanning the gap. CDR1 and CDR2 from the germline V gene are SGHNT and YENEEA. CDR3 in DNA: TGTGCCAGCAGCCCGACCCGGGCGGGCACCGGGGAGCTGTTTTTT. Protein: CASSPTRAGTGELFF.

The rearrangement links TRBV9 to TRBJ2-3; D is possibly TRBD1 (5 bases). From germline, CDR1 is SGDLS and CDR2 YYNGEE. The V end lost 4 bases, the J end lost 1 base, and 16 bases lay between the germline ends. This CDR3 region has 16 residues. The CDR3 nucleotides are TGTGCCAGCAGCCCGATGCAGGGTATAGGCACAGATACGCAGTATTTT. Translation gives CASSPMQGIGTDTQYF.

The chain joins TRBV4-1 to TRBJ2-7, with 13 nucleotides matching TRBD2. Germline V CDR1 and CDR2: MGHRA, YSYEKL. J gave up 3 bases and V 1 base, and 0 bases lay outside the gene matches. This CDR3 has 15 amino acids. CDR3 protein: CASSQGTSGGYEQYF. CDR3 DNA sequence: TGCGCCAGCAGCCAAGGGACTAGCGGGGGCTACGAGCAGTACTTC.

V and J are TRBV4-2 and TRBJ1-6, with 10 bases lining up with TRBD1. V dropped 1 base and J dropped 8; count of bases not matched to a gene: 2. Germline loops: CDR1 LGHNA, CDR2 YNFKEQ. The CDR3 consists of 15 residues. The CDR3 region has the DNA TGTGCCAGCAGCCAAGCCGGGACAGGGGATTCACCCCTCCACTTT. Its translation: CASSQAGTGDSPLHF.

J is TRBJ2-5 and V is TRBV7-9; 10 bases agree with TRBD1. Germline CDR1 and CDR2: SEHNR and FQNEAQ (reference sequence). The CDR3 extends over 15 amino acids. V lost 3 bases and J lost 4; bases outside the gene matches: 5. In DNA, the CDR3 is TGTGCCAGCAGCTTGTCCCGGGACAGGGGAGAGACCCAGTACTTC. Protein product: CASSLSRDRGETQYF. The full variable domain, with the rest looked up from reference TRBV7-9 and TRBJ2-5, is DTGVSQNPRHKITKRGQNVTFRCDPISEHNRLYWYRQTLGQGPEFLTYFQNEAQLEKSRLLSDRFSAERPKGSFSTLEIQRTEQGDSAMYLCASSLSRDRGETQYFGPGTRLLVL.

This clone was counted once. The CDR3 DNA reads TGTGCCAGCTCACCAAAACAGGGGACCTCTCTAGCCGGCGGGGAGCTGTTTTTT. This codes for CASSPKQGTSLAGGELFF. The chain recombines TRBV18 with TRBJ2-2, with 7 positions matching TRBD1. Trimming cost V 2 bases and J 7 bases; bases outside gene matches: 16. This CDR3 has 18 residues. In germline, CDR1 is KGHSH, CDR2 LQKENI.

The chain recombines TRBV6-4 with TRBJ2-3, with a possible D match to TRBD2 (6 bases). This CDR3 has 15 amino acids. Trimming shortened V by 4 bases and J by 4 bases, and 15 bases separated the two germline ends. CDR1 MRHNA and CDR2 SNTAGT come from the germline V gene. CDR3 amino acids: CASSADGRDADTQYF. DNA of the CDR3: TGTGCCAGCAGTGCCGACGGGCGGGATGCAGATACGCAGTATTTT.

The chain links TRBV15 to TRBJ2-3, with a possible D match to TRBD2 (5 bases). The CDR3 covers 15 residues. V dropped 4 bases and J dropped 8 bases, with 19 bases sitting between them. The germline gives CDR1 LNHNV, CDR2 YYDKDF (reference sequence). Written as DNA, the CDR3 is TGTGCCACCAGCACAGAGTGGTCAGGCGGGCGTACGCAGTATTTT. It encodes CATSTEWSGGRTQYF.

The chain joins TRBV18 to TRBJ2-2, with D tentatively TRBD1 (7 bases). This CDR3 region has 16 residues. CDR1 KGHSH and CDR2 LQKENI come from the germline V gene. The V gene lost 3 bases and the J gene lost 1 base, with 12 bases spanning the gap. The CDR3 is CASSPRGTVNTGELFF. In nucleotides, the CDR3 is TGTGCCAGCTCACCTCGCGGGACAGTGAACACCGGGGAGCTGTTTTTT.

The chain uses TRBV4-3 and TRBJ1-2, with D uncertain. The CDR3 covers 15 residues. V was pared by 0 bases and J by 4 bases, with 12 bases between. Germline V CDR1 and CDR2: LGHNA, YSLEER. The CDR3 DNA reads as TGCGCCAGCAGCCAAGATTTGGAGGAGCCCTATGGCTACACCTTC. It yields the protein CASSQDLEEPYGYTF.

This clone was counted a few times. The V gene is TRBV7-9, the J gene TRBJ1-2; D not certain. This CDR3 is built from 15 residues. From germline, CDR1 is SEHNR and CDR2 FQNEAQ (reference sequence). V shed 5 bases and J shed 0 bases, with 13 bases lying between them. CDR3 nucleotides: TGTGCCAGCAGCGGAGGAATCGATACTAACTATGGCTACACCTTC. It specifies CASSGGIDTNYGYTF. Filled out from reference TRBV7-9 and TRBJ1-2, the complete variable domain reads DTGVSQNPRHKITKRGQNVTFRCDPISEHNRLYWYRQTLGQGPEFLTYFQNEAQLEKSRLLSDRFSAERPKGSFSTLEIQRTEQGDSAMYLCASSGGIDTNYGYTFGSGTRLTVV.

This clone was seen just once. This chain joins TRBV25-1 and TRBJ1-3; the D gene is possibly TRBD1 (6 bases). The V gene lost 5 bases and the J gene lost 4 bases, with 9 bases spanning the gap. Germline V gives CDR1 MGHDK, CDR2 SYGVNS. This CDR3 spans 13 amino acids. CDR3 protein: CASSPGAGNTIYF. In DNA form, the CDR3 reads TGTGCCAGCAGTCCAGGGGCGGGAAACACCATATATTTT.